This T cell receptor (beta chain) was captured in a study of blood T cell repertoires in COVID-19. Study context: Sites across the United States, Italy and Spain contributed samples from acute and convalescent COVID-19. From T cells, B-cell-depleted T cells, or PBMCs came the material, which was cDNA or gDNA.

The CDR3 sequence is 14 residues long. V lost 6 bases to trimming and J lost 4 bases, with 15 bases between them. Per the germline V gene, CDR1 is MNHEY and CDR2 is SVGAGI. As originally analysed: Reference gene primer amplification gave estimated nucleated cell counts. Libraries were prepared by immunoSEQ multiplex PCR; TCRdb keeps only in-frame clonotypes and omits some of them. The DNA gave D and trimming, while V, J and clone size come from that table. The sample lists nearly 30,000 clones, nearly 80% occurring once. The chain combines TRBV6-5 with TRBJ1-1; no clear D gene. Sequencing used peripheral blood. The clonotype originates from a woman in her 70s with acute or convalescent COVID-19. The chain's CDR3 is CASRRTQGSTEAFF. DNA of the CDR3: TGTGCCAGCAGAAGAACCCAAGGGAGCACTGAAGCTTTCTTT.